This T cell receptor (beta chain) was captured by sequencing in a study of tumor and adjacent non-tumor tissue in lung cancer. At the level of the study: Histology: 11 to 13 adenocarcinoma, a couple of squamous cell carcinoma, 1 small cell lung cancer. Points from the study as a whole: Significantly higher TCR diversity was found in tumor than normal lung.

As regards this clonotype: As yet, its antigen is unknown. Mismatch with germline at one junction end may stem from a read error.

The library came from three nested PCR rounds adapted from ARM-PCR protocols. TCRdb analysed the multiplex PCR reads with MiXCR anew, one entry per CDR3 protein. The sample includes roughly 44,000 distinct CDR3 sequences, roughly 60% of them seen just once. RNA was extracted from bulk tissue without any cell sorting. This non-tumor lung sample came from over 3 cm beyond the tumor edge. Between August and November 2014, newly diagnosed, chemotherapy-naive lung cancer patients underwent thoracic surgery in China. The CDR3 is made up of 16 amino acids. Germline V CDR1 and CDR2: SGHAT, FQNNGV. This chain links TRBV11-2 with TRBJ2-6; tentatively, D is TRBD1 (5 bases). The sequenced material came from distant non-tumor lung tissue. The TCR sequence derives from a woman aged 40 to 49 with non-small cell lung cancer. In nucleotides, the CDR3 is TGTGCAAGCAGCTGGTCAGACCCCTCTGGGGCCAGCGTCCTGACTTTC. It codes for CASSWSDPSGASVLTF. The entire variable domain, with the rest obtained from reference TRBV11-2 and TRBJ2-6, is as follows: EAGVAQSPRYKIIEKRQSVAFWCNPISGHATLYWYQQILGQGPKLLIQFQNNGVVDDSQLPKDRFSAERLKGVDSTLKIQPAKLEDSAVYLCASSWSDPSGASVLTFGAGSRLTVL.